This T cell receptor (beta chain) was retrieved from a study of shared T cell receptors in the human thymus (dated by TCRdb to about 2021). With regard to the full study: The study examined how self-reactive, shared T-cell receptor alpha chains are generated in the human thymus.

Libraries were constructed by the immunoSEQ multiplex PCR assay. Imported from immuneACCESS, the table was reduced by TCRdb to in-frame sequences with V and J called. These copies leave out some clones; in studies compared against another copy, an unresolved V gene accounts for under half, and the cause of the remainder is not known. The sample contains approximately 730,000 clones, around 85% of them found a single time. Clones ranked in the top ten supply around 0.0094% of the sample. As to this clone: Which antigen it targets is not known. Base qualities are missing; no much larger clone stands one base away.

Per the germline V gene, LGHNA is the CDR1 and YSLEER is the CDR2. The germline V end is reduced by 2 bases and the J end by 12 bases; junction bases left unmatched: 14. The cysteine opens and the phenylalanine closes a CDR3 of 15 amino acids. The kept DNA is CDR3 alone, 45 bases in frame from the first base. These same data were also listed under a study on human thymus T cells. The second source states: The donors were immunologically healthy infants in Finland who had open corrective cardiac surgery for congenital heart defects. Thymus tissue was collected as surgical resects that were removed during corrective cardiac surgery. Both the thymic and the peripheral blood repertoires appeared to show biased V and J gene segment usage. The related research found that thymic TCR repertoires overlapped highly between unrelated individuals. The study described the TCR alpha and beta repertoires in under 10 infant thymus samples and a handful of matching peripheral blood samples. The cohort included six male and a couple of female infants, with donor ages spanning 7 to 244 days. Thymocytes were freed from the tissue by mechanical means and kept at -70 degrees C as pellets of roughly 8.5-31 million cells. A QIAsymphony instrument was used to extract genomic DNA from frozen cell pellets. TCRB and TCRAD loci were amplified from a standardized quantity of quality-controlled genomic DNA using the immunoSEQ multiplex PCR assay. The V(D)J region was spanned by amplicons of a length sufficient to cover the CDR3 and to identify V and J genes. Amplicon sequencing was performed on an Illumina platform through the commercial immunoSEQ service. Corrections for primer bias and sequencing errors followed previously described methods, while TCRAD and TCRB definitions were based on the IMGT database. The repertoires were analysed using immunoSEQ Analyzer 3.0 and VDJTools for basic statistics, V/J segment usage, diversity estimates, rarefaction and pairwise overlap. Diversity was estimated using the Chao1, ChaoE, Efron-Thisted, Shannon and inverse Simpson indices, and was also estimated on datasets down-sampled to the size of the smallest sample. Repertoire overlap was assessed by strict matching of CDR3 nucleotide sequence, V gene and J gene, and clustering was done by Jaccard-based multidimensional scaling. On average, roughly 810,000 unique TCRB clonotypes were obtained from thymus samples, compared with about 84,000 from blood samples.

The V and J genes are TRBV4-3 and TRBJ1-2, with 8 central nucleotides matching TRBD1. The sequencing input was thymocytes. This sequence originates from a girl under three years old with a congenital heart defect. Donor details come from another sample of the same person, matched by shared clones. CDR3 loop: CASSQHPRDRPIDTF. The DNA sequence is given as TGCGCCAGCAGCCAACACCCTCGGGACAGGCCCATTGACACCTTC.